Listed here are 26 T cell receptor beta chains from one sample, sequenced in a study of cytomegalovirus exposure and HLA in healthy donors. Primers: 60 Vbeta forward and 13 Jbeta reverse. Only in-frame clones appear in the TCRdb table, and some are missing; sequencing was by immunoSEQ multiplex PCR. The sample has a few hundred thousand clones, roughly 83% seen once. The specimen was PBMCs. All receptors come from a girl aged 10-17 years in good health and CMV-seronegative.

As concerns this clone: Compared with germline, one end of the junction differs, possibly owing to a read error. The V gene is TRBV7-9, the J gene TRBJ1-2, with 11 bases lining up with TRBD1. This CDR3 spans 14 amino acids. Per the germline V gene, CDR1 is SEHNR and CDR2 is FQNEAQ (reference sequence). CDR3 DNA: TGTTCCAGCAGCCGGGACAGGGGGAACTATGGCTACACCTTC. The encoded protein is CSSSRDRGNYGYTF.

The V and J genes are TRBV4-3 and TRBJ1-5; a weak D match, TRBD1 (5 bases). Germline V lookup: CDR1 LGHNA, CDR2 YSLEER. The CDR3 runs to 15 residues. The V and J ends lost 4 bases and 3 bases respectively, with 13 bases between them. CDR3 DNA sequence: TGCGCCAGCAGCCGTGGACATGCTACCAATCAGCCCCAGCATTTT. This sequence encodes CASSRGHATNQPQHF.

DNA for the CDR3: TGTGCCTGGAGTAGGCTAGCGGGACTAACGTCCCCTAGCACAGATACGCAGTATTTT. Its protein product is CAWSRLAGLTSPSTDTQYF. The V call is TRBV30, the J call TRBJ2-3; TRBD2 matches at 9 bases. Germline lookup yields CDR1 GTSNPN and CDR2 SVGIG (reference sequence). The ends lost 2 bases at V and 0 bases at J; junction bases unmatched: 15. The CDR3 length is 19 residues.

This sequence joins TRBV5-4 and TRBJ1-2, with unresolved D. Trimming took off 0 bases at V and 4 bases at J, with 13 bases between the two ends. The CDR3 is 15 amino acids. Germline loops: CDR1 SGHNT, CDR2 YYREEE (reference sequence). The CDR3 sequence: CASSLGAGRLYGYTF. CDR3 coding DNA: TGTGCCAGCAGCTTGGGGGCGGGCAGACTCTATGGCTACACCTTC. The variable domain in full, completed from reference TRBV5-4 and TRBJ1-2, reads ETGVTQSPTHLIKTRGQQVTLRCSSQSGHNTVSWYQQALGQGPQFIFQYYREEENGRGNFPPRFSGLQFPNYSSELNVNALELDDSALYLCASSLGAGRLYGYTFGSGTRLTVV.

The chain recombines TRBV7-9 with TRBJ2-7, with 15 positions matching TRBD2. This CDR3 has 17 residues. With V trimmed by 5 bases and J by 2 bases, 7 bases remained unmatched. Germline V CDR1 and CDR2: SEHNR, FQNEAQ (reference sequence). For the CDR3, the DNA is TGTGCCAGCAGCCCCGGACTAGCGGGAGGGCAGACCTACGAGCAGTACTTC. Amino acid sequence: CASSPGLAGGQTYEQYF. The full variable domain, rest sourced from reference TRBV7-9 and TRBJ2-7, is DTGVSQNPRHKITKRGQNVTFRCDPISEHNRLYWYRQTLGQGPEFLTYFQNEAQLEKSRLLSDRFSAERPKGSFSTLEIQRTEQGDSAMYLCASSPGLAGGQTYEQYFGPGTRLTVT.

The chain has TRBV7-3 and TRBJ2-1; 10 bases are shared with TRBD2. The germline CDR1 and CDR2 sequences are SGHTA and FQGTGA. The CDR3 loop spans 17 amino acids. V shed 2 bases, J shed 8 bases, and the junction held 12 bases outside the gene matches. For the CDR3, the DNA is TGTGCCAGCAGCTTATGGGCTAGCGGGAGTCTAGGGGATGAGCAGTTCTTC. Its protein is CASSLWASGSLGDEQFF.

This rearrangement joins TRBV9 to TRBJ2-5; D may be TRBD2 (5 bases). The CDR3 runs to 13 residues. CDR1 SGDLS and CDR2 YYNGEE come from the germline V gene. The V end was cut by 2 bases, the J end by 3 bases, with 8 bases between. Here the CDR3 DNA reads TGTGCCAGCAGCGTTGAGGGTGAAGAGACCCAGTACTTC. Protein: CASSVEGEETQYF.

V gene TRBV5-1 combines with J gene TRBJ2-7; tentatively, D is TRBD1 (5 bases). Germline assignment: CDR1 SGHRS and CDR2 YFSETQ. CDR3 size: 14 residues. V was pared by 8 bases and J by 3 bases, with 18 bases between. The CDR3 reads CASTPGYGDYEQYF. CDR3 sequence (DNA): TGCGCCAGTACACCAGGGTACGGAGACTACGAGCAGTACTTC.

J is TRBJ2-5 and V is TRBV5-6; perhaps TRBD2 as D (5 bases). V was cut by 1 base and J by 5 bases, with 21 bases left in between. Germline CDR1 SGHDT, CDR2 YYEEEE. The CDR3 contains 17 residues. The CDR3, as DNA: TGTGCCAGCAGCTTGCCAGGAGAGAGGGAATCGTGGGAGACCCAGTACTTC. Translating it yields CASSLPGERESWETQYF.

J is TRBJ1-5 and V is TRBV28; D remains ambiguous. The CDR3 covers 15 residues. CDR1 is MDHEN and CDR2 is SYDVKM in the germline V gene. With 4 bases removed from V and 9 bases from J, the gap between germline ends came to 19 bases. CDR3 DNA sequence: TGTGCCAGCAGTTCAGCGCTCAGTGAGTTGACGCCCCAGCATTTT. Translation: CASSSALSELTPQHF.

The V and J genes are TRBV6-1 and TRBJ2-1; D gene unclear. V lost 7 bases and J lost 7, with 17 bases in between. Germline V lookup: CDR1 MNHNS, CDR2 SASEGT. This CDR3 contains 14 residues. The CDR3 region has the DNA TGTGCCAGCACTAGAGAAATGAACTGGAATGAGCAGTTCTTC. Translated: CASTREMNWNEQFF.

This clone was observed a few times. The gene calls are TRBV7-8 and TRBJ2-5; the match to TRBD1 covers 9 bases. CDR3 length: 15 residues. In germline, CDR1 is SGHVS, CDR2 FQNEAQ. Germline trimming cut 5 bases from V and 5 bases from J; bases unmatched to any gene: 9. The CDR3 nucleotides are TGTGCCAGCAGCCTTGACAGGGGGAGAGGGGAGACCCAGTACTTC. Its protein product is CASSLDRGRGETQYF.

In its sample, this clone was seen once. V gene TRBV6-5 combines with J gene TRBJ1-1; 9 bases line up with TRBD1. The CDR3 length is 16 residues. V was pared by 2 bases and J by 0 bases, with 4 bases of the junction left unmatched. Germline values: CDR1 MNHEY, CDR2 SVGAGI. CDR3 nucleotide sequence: TGTGCCAGCAGTTACGGGACAGGGAGAATGAACACTGAAGCTTTCTTT. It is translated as CASSYGTGRMNTEAFF.

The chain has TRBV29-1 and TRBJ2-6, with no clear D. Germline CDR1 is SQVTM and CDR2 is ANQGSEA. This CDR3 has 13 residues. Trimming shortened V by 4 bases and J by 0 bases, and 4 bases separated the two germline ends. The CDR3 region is CSVVASGANVLTF. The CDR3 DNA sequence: TGCAGCGTTGTGGCCTCTGGGGCCAACGTCCTGACTTTC.

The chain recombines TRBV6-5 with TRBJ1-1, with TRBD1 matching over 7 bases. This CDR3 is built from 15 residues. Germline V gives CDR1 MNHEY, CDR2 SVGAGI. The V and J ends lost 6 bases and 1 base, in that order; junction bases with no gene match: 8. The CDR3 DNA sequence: TGTGCCAGCAGAAATTCCGGGACAGCGAACACTGAAGCTTTCTTT. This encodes CASRNSGTANTEAFF.

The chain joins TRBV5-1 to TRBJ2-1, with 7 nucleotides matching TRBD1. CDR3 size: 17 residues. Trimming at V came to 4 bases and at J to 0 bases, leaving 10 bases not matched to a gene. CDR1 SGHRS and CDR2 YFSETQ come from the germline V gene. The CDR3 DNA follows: TGCGCCAGCAGCCCGCAGGTCGACAGGGCCTCCTACAATGAGCAGTTCTTC. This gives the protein CASSPQVDRASYNEQFF.

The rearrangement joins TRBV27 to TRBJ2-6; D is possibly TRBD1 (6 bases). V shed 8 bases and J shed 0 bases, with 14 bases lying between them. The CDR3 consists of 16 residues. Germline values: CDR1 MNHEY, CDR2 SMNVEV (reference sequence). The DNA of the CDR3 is TGTGCCAGCGTCCGGGACATGAACTCTGGGGCCAACGTCCTGACTTTC. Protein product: CASVRDMNSGANVLTF.

Written as DNA, the CDR3 is TGTGCCAGCTCTCCTGACATCACAAGTAGCATTCAGTACTTC. Its translation is CASSPDITSSIQYF. J is TRBJ2-4 and V is TRBV18; D is ambiguous. Trimming took 6 bases from V and 9 from J, leaving 18 bases between them. The CDR3 has 14 residues. Germline assignment: CDR1 KGHSH and CDR2 LQKENI. Together with reference TRBV18 and TRBJ2-4, the CDR3 gives the full variable domain: NAGVMQNPRHLVRRRGQEARLRCSPMKGHSHVYWYRQLPEEGLKFMVYLQKENIIDESGMPKERFSAEFPKEGPSILRIQQVVRGDSAAYFCASSPDITSSIQYFGAGTRLSVL.

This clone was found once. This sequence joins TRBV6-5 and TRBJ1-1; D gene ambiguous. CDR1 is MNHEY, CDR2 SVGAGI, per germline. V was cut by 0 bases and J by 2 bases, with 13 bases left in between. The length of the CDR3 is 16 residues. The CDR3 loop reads CASSYSRLGRNTEAFF. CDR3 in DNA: TGTGCCAGCAGTTACTCACGCTTGGGGAGAAACACTGAAGCTTTCTTT.

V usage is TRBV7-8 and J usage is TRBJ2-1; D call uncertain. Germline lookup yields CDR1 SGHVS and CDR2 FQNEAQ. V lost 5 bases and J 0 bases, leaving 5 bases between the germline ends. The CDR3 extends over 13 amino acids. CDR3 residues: CASSNYSYNEQFF. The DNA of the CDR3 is TGTGCCAGCAGCAATTACTCCTACAATGAGCAGTTCTTC.

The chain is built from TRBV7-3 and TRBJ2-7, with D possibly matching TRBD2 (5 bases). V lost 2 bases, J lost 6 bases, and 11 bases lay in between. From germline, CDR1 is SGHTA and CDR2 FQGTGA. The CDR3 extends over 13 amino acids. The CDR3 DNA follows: TGTGCCAGCAGCTTAGGCCCCCGGGGCGAGCAGTACTTC. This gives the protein CASSLGPRGEQYF.

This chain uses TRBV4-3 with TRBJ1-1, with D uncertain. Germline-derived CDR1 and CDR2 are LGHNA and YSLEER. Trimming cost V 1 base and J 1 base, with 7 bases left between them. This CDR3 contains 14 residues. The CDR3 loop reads CASSQVRANTEAFF. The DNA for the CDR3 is TGCGCCAGCAGCCAAGTTCGAGCGAACACTGAAGCTTTCTTT.

The CDR3 sequence is CAWWEGDLNYGYTF. In DNA form, the CDR3 reads TGTGCCTGGTGGGAAGGGGATCTTAACTATGGCTACACCTTC. The chain has TRBV30 and TRBJ1-2; possible D gene TRBD1, 5 bases. The germline V gene encodes CDR1 GTSNPN and CDR2 SVGIG (reference sequence). With 5 bases removed from V and 1 base from J, the gap between germline ends came to 14 bases. The CDR3 runs 14 residues.

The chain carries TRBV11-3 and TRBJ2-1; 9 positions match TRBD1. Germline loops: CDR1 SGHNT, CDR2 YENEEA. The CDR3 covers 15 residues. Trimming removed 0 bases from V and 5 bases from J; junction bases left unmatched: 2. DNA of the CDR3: TGTGCCAGCAGCTTAGAAGGACAGGGGAACAATGAGCAGTTCTTC. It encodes CASSLEGQGNNEQFF.

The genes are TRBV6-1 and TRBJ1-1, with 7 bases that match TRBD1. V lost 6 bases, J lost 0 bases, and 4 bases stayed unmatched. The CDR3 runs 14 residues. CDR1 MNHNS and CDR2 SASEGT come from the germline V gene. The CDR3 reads CASRTGRLNTEAFF. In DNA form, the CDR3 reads TGTGCCAGCAGGACAGGGAGACTGAACACTGAAGCTTTCTTT.

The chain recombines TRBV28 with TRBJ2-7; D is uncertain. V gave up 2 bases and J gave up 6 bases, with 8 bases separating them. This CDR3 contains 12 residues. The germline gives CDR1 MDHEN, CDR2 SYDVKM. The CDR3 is CASSLHYTEQYF. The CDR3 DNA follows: TGTGCCAGCAGTTTACACTACACCGAGCAGTACTTC.